The 27 T cell receptor beta chains below come from one sample, sequenced in a study of T cell repertoires in cytomegalovirus infection. TCRdb redid the calling of the reads with MiXCR, one entry per CDR3 protein. The sample lists roughly 860,000 distinct CDR3 sequences, approximately 32% occurring once. The antigens of these receptors remain unknown. The material was cultured CD8+ T cells from PBMCs, obtained from culture after CMV antigen stimulation. The receptors derive from a human donor in good health (CMV status not recorded). Some clones in this sample may be carry-over from other donors' samples.

The chain carries TRBV24-1 and TRBJ1-2; D unresolved. Looked up from germline, CDR1 is KGHDR and CDR2 is SFDVKD. With 3 bases removed from V and 2 bases from J, the gap between germline ends came to 3 bases. The CDR3 is 12 residues long. CDR3 nucleotides: TGTGCCACCAGTGATCCCAACTATGGCTACACCTTC. This gives the protein CATSDPNYGYTF.

This clonotype has just a few counts. This sequence joins TRBV7-9 and TRBJ2-3; 10 bases match TRBD1. From germline, CDR1 is SEHNR and CDR2 FQNEAQ (reference sequence). The CDR3 has 17 residues. V was pared by 4 bases and J by 4 bases, with 11 bases of the junction left unmatched. CDR3 DNA: TGTGCCAGCAGCTCCCCGCCGACAGGGGGCTTAGCAGATACGCAGTATTTT. This codes for CASSSPPTGGLADTQYF.

This chain joins TRBV7-9 and TRBJ2-3, with TRBD1 matching over 11 bases. The V gene's germline CDR1 is SEHNR and CDR2 FQNEAQ (reference sequence). The junction had 8 bases not matched to a gene; V was cut back by 5 bases and J by 1 base. This CDR3 has 17 residues. In DNA form, the CDR3 reads TGTGCCAGCAGCCCGGGACAGGGGGATTTGGGCACAGATACGCAGTATTTT. Translating gives CASSPGQGDLGTDTQYF.

This clonotype occurred many times. The chain couples TRBV6-5 to TRBJ1-1; no reliable D call. V dropped 2 bases and J dropped 0 bases, with 7 bases sitting between them. The CDR3 totals 14 residues. Germline assignment: CDR1 MNHEY and CDR2 SVGAGI. The CDR3 region has the DNA TGTGCCAGCAGTTACAAGGGAATGAACACTGAAGCTTTCTTT. Translation: CASSYKGMNTEAFF.

The V call is TRBV19, the J call TRBJ1-6, with TRBD1 as a possible D gene (6 bases). This CDR3 comprises 15 residues. The germline V and J ends were trimmed by 3 bases and 8 bases, with 14 bases remaining between them. Per the germline V gene, CDR1 is LNHDA and CDR2 is SQIVND (reference sequence). The CDR3 nucleotides are TGTGCCAGTAGTATCGCCCAGGGGACGTATTCACCCCTCCACTTT. Protein: CASSIAQGTYSPLHF.

This clonotype was seen a handful of times. This chain links TRBV12-3 or TRBV12-4 with TRBJ2-1; TRBD2 agrees at 7 bases. The CDR3 runs 17 residues. J was trimmed by 6 bases and V by 9 bases; bases with no gene match: 20. The CDR3 sequence: CASLTSRGLWSLNEQFF. CDR3 sequence (DNA): TGTGCCAGTCTCACGAGCCGGGGACTATGGTCGCTCAATGAGCAGTTCTTC.

The V gene is TRBV12-3 or TRBV12-4, the J gene TRBJ1-5; TRBD1 is a possible D gene (5 bases). Trimming stripped 3 bases from V and 5 bases from J, with 20 bases between. The CDR3 extends over 17 amino acids. The CDR3 DNA follows: TGTGCCAGCAGTTTCTTCCCGACAGAATCTGCGGATCAGCCCCAGCATTTT. Its translation: CASSFFPTESADQPQHF.

The chain couples TRBV4-1 to TRBJ2-5; D remains unclear. The CDR3 contains 14 residues. Germline assignment: CDR1 MGHRA and CDR2 YSYEKL. V was pared by 1 base and J by 2 bases, with 8 bases between. The CDR3 spells CASSQVGEQETQYF. Written as DNA, the CDR3 is TGCGCCAGCAGCCAAGTTGGAGAGCAAGAGACCCAGTACTTC.

CDR3 region: CASSMLAGEETQYF. Here the CDR3 DNA reads TGTGCCAGTAGTATGTTGGCAGGGGAAGAGACCCAGTACTTC. V and J are TRBV19 and TRBJ2-5, with D possibly TRBD1 on 6 matching bases. This CDR3 has 14 residues. The ends were cut back, 3 bases at V and 3 bases at J, with 11 bases in the middle. The germline V gene has CDR1 LNHDA and CDR2 SQIVND (reference sequence).

The chain couples TRBV5-1 to TRBJ2-1; 8 positions match TRBD1. V was clipped by 3 bases and J by 8 bases; unmatched bases: 10. Germline lookup yields CDR1 SGHRS and CDR2 YFSETQ. The CDR3 loop spans 15 amino acids. The CDR3 DNA is TGCGCCAGCAGCTGGACAGGGTCCCGGTTGGATGAGCAGTTCTTC. This codes for CASSWTGSRLDEQFF.

The V and J genes are TRBV6-2 or TRBV6-3 and TRBJ2-7, with TRBD2 matching over 7 bases. V was clipped by 1 base and J by 1 base; unmatched bases: 4. This CDR3 is 15 amino acids long. The germline CDR1 and CDR2 sequences are MNHEY and SVGEGT. CDR3 bases: TGTGCCAGCAGTTACTTGTCAGCGGGATCCTACGAGCAGTACTTC. Its protein is CASSYLSAGSYEQYF.

The chain joins TRBV15 to TRBJ2-1, with D perhaps TRBD2 (6 bases). From germline, CDR1 is LNHNV and CDR2 YYDKDF (reference sequence). V lost 0 bases and J lost 8, with 17 bases in between. The CDR3 has 16 amino acids. The CDR3 DNA is TGTGCCACCAGCAGAGACGGGACTGGCCTGGGGGATGAGCAGTTCTTC. Protein sequence: CATSRDGTGLGDEQFF.

This sequence joins TRBV7-8 and TRBJ2-2, with D tentatively TRBD1 (6 bases). V gave up 6 bases and J gave up 5 bases, with 10 bases separating them. The CDR3 is 13 amino acids. Germline values: CDR1 SGHVS, CDR2 FQNEAQ. This CDR3 is CASRTGSTGELFF. The CDR3 region has the DNA TGTGCCAGCAGAACAGGGTCGACCGGGGAGCTGTTTTTT.

This clonotype came up a few times. The CDR3 region is CSASGSGNYEQYF. The CDR3 nucleotides are TGCAGCGCCTCGGGGTCGGGAAACTACGAGCAGTACTTC. This chain joins TRBV29-1 and TRBJ2-7; a possible D gene is TRBD2 (5 bases). Trimming cost V 7 bases and J 3 bases, with 16 bases left between them. CDR3 length: 13 residues. Germline V gene sequence: CDR1 SQVTM, CDR2 ANQGSEA.

A few counts support this clonotype. The chain links TRBV25-1 to TRBJ2-7, with D perhaps being TRBD1 or TRBD2 (5 bases each). Trimming cost V 3 bases and J 0 bases, with 9 bases left between them. This CDR3 spans 14 amino acids. Germline CDR1 and CDR2: MGHDK and SYGVNS. CDR3 DNA sequence: TGTGCCAGCAGTGATTGGGACGACTCCTACGAGCAGTACTTC. Protein: CASSDWDDSYEQYF.

The chain joins TRBV9 to TRBJ2-1, with 9 bases matching TRBD2. The CDR3 loop spans 13 amino acids. V lost 6 bases to trimming and J lost 6 bases; unmatched junction nucleotides: 4. From germline, CDR1 is SGDLS and CDR2 YYNGEE. CDR3 amino acids: CASNSGGRNEQFF. Here the CDR3 DNA reads TGTGCCAGCAATAGCGGGGGACGCAATGAGCAGTTCTTC.

This clonotype was observed a few times. The chain employs TRBV28 and TRBJ2-1, with D perhaps TRBD2 (5 bases). This CDR3 region has 14 residues. The germline V gene encodes CDR1 MDHEN and CDR2 SYDVKM. V lost 1 base to trimming and J lost 10 bases, with 14 bases between them. The CDR3 coding sequence is TGTGCCAGCAGTTTATCCCGGAATACGGGGGAGCAGTTCTTC. Translation: CASSLSRNTGEQFF.

The chain links TRBV7-9 to TRBJ2-5, with 9 positions matching TRBD1. With 5 bases clipped from V and 5 bases from J, the junction kept 12 bases outside the gene matches. Germline lookup yields CDR1 SEHNR and CDR2 FQNEAQ (reference sequence). The length of the CDR3 is 16 residues. The CDR3 reads CASSGDQRDREETQYF. In DNA, the CDR3 is TGTGCCAGCAGCGGAGACCAGAGGGACAGGGAGGAGACCCAGTACTTC.

V usage is TRBV15 and J usage is TRBJ2-2, with D perhaps matching TRBD1 or TRBD2 (6 bases each). The CDR3 runs 16 residues. The germline V and J ends were trimmed by 3 bases and 7 bases, with 18 bases remaining between them. CDR1 is LNHNV, CDR2 YYDKDF, per germline (reference sequence). This CDR3 reads CATSSTRRRGDGELFF. Here the CDR3 DNA reads TGTGCCACCAGCAGCACCCGGAGGAGGGGGGACGGGGAGCTGTTTTTT.

This clonotype showed up many times. The chain recombines TRBV7-6 with TRBJ2-2, with 10 bases that match TRBD2. The CDR3 is 17 residues long. After removal of 7 bases from V and 0 bases from J, the junction contained 8 bases not matched to a gene. The germline CDR1 and CDR2 sequences are SGHVS and FNYEAQ. The CDR3 sequence is CASTRLAGATNTGELFF. The DNA for the CDR3 is TGTGCCAGCACCCGCCTAGCGGGGGCCACGAACACCGGGGAGCTGTTTTTT.

The rearrangement uses TRBV7-6 and TRBJ1-4; 7 positions match TRBD1. The trim removed 5 bases at V and 12 bases at J, leaving 3 bases unmatched. Per the germline V gene, CDR1 is SGHVS and CDR2 is FNYEAQ. The CDR3 consists of 11 residues. CDR3 residues: CASSADRELFF. CDR3 sequence (DNA): TGTGCCAGCAGCGCCGACAGGGAACTGTTTTTT.

This clonotype was counted a few times. V usage is TRBV5-1 and J usage is TRBJ1-5; TRBD1 might be the D (6 bases). Trimming removed 1 base at V and 2 bases at J, with 7 bases between. The CDR3 runs to 14 residues. In germline, CDR1 is SGHRS, CDR2 YFSETQ. The CDR3 DNA reads TGCGCCAGCAGCTTGAAGGGGGGCAATCAGCCCCAGCATTTT. Protein: CASSLKGGNQPQHF.

This clonotype was observed a few times. The chain combines TRBV19 with TRBJ1-1; D may be TRBD1 (5 bases). CDR3 length: 12 residues. Trimming stripped 7 bases from V and 13 bases from J, with 19 bases between. The germline V gene encodes CDR1 LNHDA and CDR2 SQIVND (reference sequence). CDR3 sequence: CASTLGGEMVFF. The CDR3 bases are TGTGCCAGTACCCTCGGGGGAGAGATGGTTTTCTTT.

As to this clonotype: Mismatch with germline at one junction end may stem from a read error. The chain employs TRBV4-1 and TRBJ1-3; TRBD1 might be the D (6 bases). The CDR3 runs 15 residues. Germline loops: CDR1 MGHRA, CDR2 YSYEKL. The CDR3 loop reads CASNKLGGPGNTIYF. The CDR3 nucleotides are TGTGCCAGCAATAAGTTGGGGGGCCCTGGAAACACCATATATTTT.

The J gene is TRBJ1-1, the V gene TRBV5-1; 7 bases align to TRBD1. The CDR3 is 15 amino acids. Germline CDR1 reads SGHRS; CDR2 reads YFSETQ. J gave up 1 base and V 4 bases, and 7 bases lay outside the gene matches. CDR3 DNA: TGCGCCAGCAGCCCACCTGGACAGGAGAACACTGAAGCTTTCTTT. This sequence encodes CASSPPGQENTEAFF.

The chain employs TRBV12-3 or TRBV12-4 and TRBJ2-7; D not resolved. There are 12 residues in the CDR3. V lost 6 bases and J lost 5, with 11 bases in between. The CDR3 region has the DNA TGTGCCAGCAGGACCGCGCCCCACGAGCAGTACTTC. Amino acid sequence: CASRTAPHEQYF.

This clonotype was seen only a few times. This sequence joins TRBV7-2 and TRBJ2-1; TRBD2 agrees at 8 bases. The germline gives CDR1 SGHTA, CDR2 FQGNSA. The CDR3 is 14 amino acids. The trim removed 6 bases at V and 5 bases at J, leaving 6 bases unmatched. In DNA, the CDR3 is TGTGCCAGCAGTTATACTAGCGGCCACAATGAGCAGTTCTTC. Translating gives CASSYTSGHNEQFF.